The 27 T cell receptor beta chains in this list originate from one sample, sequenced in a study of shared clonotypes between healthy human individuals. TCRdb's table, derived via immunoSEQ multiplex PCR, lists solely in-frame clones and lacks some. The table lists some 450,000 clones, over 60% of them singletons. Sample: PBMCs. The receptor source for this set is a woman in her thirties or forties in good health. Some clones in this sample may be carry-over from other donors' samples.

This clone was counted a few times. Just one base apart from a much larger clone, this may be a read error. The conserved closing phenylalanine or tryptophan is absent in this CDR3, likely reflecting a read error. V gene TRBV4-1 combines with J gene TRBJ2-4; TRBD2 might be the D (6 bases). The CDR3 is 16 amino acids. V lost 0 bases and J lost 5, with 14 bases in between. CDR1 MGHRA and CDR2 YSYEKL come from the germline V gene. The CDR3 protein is CASSQDVRGSQNIQYL. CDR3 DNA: TGCGCCAGCAGCCAAGATGTTCGGGGGTCCCAAAACATTCAGTACCTC.

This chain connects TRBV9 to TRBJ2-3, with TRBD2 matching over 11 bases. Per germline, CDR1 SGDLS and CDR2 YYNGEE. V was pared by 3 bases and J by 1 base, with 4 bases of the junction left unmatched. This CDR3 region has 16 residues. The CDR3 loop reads CASSGLAGGGTDTQYF. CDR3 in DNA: TGTGCCAGCAGCGGCTTAGCGGGAGGGGGCACAGATACGCAGTATTTT.

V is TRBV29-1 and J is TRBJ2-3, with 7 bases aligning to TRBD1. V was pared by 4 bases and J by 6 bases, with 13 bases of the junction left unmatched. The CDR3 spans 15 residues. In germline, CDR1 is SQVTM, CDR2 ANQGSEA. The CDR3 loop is CSVAGPGQNVDTQYF. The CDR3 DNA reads TGCAGCGTTGCAGGTCCGGGACAGAATGTTGATACGCAGTATTTT.

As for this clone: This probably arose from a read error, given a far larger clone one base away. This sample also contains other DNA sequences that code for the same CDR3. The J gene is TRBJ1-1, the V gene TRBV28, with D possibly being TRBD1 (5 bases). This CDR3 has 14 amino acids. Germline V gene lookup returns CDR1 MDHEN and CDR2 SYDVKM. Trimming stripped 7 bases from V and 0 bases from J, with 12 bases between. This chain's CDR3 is CASTLRGVNTEAFF. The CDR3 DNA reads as TGTGCCAGCACCTTGCGGGGGGTGAACACTGAAGCTTTCTTT.

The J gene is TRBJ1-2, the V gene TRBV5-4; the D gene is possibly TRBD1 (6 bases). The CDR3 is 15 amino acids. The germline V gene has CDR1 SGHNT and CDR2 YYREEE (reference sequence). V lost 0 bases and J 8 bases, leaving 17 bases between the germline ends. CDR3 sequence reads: CASSLAGQGMRGYTF. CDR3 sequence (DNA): TGTGCCAGCAGCTTGGCAGGGCAGGGGATGAGAGGCTACACCTTC. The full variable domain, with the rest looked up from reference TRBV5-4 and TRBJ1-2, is ETGVTQSPTHLIKTRGQQVTLRCSSQSGHNTVSWYQQALGQGPQFIFQYYREEENGRGNFPPRFSGLQFPNYSSELNVNALELDDSALYLCASSLAGQGMRGYTFGSGTRLTVV.

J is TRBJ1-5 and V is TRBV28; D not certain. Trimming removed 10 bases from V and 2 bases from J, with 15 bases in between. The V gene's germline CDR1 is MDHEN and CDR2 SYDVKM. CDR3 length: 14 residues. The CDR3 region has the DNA TGTGCCACTCAGCCCTTTTTAGGCAATCAGCCCCAGCATTTT. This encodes CATQPFLGNQPQHF.

CDR3 region: CASSETNGIGELFF. Here the CDR3 DNA reads TGTGCCAGCAGCGAGACCAACGGGATCGGGGAGCTGTTTTTT. The genes are TRBV9 and TRBJ2-2, with D perhaps matching TRBD2 (5 bases). Germline CDR1 and CDR2: SGDLS and YYNGEE. Trimming took 3 bases from V and 7 from J, leaving 13 bases between them. CDR3 length equals 14 residues.

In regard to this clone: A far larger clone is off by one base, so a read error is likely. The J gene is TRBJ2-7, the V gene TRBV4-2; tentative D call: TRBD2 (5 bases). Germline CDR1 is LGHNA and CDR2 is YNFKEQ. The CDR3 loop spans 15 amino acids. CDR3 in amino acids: CASSPRGQPSCEQYF. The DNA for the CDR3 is TGTGCCAGCAGCCCCCGGGGTCAGCCATCCTGCGAGCAGTACTTC.

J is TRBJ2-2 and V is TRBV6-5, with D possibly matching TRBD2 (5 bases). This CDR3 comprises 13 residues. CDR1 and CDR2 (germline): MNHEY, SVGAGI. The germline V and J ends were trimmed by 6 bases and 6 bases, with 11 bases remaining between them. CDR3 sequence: CASSPAEAGELFF. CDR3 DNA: TGTGCCAGCAGCCCAGCGGAGGCCGGGGAGCTGTTTTTT.

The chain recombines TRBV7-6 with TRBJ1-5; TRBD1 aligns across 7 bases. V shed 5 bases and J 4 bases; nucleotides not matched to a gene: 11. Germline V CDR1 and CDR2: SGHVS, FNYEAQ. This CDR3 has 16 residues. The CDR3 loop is CASSPKLGQLNQPQHF. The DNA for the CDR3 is TGTGCCAGCAGCCCAAAACTGGGACAGTTGAATCAGCCCCAGCATTTT.

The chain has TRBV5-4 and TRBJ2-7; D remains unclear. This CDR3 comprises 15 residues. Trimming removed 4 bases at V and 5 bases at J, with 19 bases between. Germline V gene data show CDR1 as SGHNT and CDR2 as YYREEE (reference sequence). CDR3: CASSEDQHSTNEQYF. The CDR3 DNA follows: TGTGCCAGCAGCGAGGACCAGCATAGTACGAACGAGCAGTACTTC.

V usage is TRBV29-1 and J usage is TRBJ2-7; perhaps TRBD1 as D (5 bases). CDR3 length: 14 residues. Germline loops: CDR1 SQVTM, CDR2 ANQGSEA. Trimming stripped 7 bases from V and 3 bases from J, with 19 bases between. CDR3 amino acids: CSAITQGSRYEQYF. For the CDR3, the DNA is TGCAGCGCAATAACCCAGGGCTCTCGCTACGAGCAGTACTTC.

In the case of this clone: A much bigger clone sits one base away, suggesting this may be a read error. CDR3 residues: CASSPPASGTQYF. As DNA, the CDR3 is TGTGCCAGCAGCCCCCCAGCTTCAGGGACCCAGTACTTC. The chain links TRBV7-3 to TRBJ2-5; D uncertain. From germline, CDR1 is SGHTA and CDR2 FQGTGA. The V end was cut by 5 bases, the J end by 7 bases, with 14 bases between. CDR3 length: 13 amino acids.

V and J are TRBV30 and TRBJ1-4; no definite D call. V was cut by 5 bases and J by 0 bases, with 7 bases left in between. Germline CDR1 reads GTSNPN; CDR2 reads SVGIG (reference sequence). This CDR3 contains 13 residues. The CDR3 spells CAWQPATNEKLFF. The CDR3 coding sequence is TGTGCCTGGCAACCAGCAACTAATGAAAAACTGTTTTTT.

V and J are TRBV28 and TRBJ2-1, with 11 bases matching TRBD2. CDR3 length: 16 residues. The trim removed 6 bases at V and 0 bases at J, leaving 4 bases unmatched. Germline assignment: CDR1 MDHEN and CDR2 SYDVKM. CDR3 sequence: CASSTLAGGSYNEQFF. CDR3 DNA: TGTGCCAGCAGCACTCTAGCGGGAGGCTCCTACAATGAGCAGTTCTTC.

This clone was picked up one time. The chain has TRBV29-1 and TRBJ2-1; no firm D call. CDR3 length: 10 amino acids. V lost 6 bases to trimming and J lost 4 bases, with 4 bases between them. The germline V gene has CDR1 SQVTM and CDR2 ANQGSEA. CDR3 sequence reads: CSVKYNEQFF. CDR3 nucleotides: TGCAGCGTCAAATACAATGAGCAGTTCTTC.

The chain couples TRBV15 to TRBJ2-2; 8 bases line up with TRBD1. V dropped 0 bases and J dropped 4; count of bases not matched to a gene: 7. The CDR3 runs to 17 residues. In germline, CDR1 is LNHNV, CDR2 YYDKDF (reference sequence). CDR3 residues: CATSRDLPGGVTGELFF. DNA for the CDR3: TGTGCCACCAGCAGAGATCTACCAGGGGGCGTCACCGGGGAGCTGTTTTTT.

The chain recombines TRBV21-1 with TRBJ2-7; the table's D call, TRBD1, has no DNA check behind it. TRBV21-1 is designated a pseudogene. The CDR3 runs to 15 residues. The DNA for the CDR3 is TGTGCCAGCAGCATCCGGGACAGGGCTTACTACGAGCAGTACTTC. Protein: CASSIRDRAYYEQYF.

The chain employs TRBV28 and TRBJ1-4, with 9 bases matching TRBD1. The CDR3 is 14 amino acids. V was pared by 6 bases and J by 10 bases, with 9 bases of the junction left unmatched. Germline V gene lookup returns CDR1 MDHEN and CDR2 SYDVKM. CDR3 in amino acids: CASSLQGADGKLFF. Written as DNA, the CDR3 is TGTGCCAGCAGCCTACAGGGGGCCGATGGAAAACTGTTTTTT.

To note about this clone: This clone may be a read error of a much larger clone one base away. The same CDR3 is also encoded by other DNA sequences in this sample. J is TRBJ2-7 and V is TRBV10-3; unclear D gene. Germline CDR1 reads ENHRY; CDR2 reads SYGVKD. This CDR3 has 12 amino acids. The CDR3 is CAISESLYEQYF. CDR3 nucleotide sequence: TGTGCCATCAGCGAGTCCCTCTACGAGCAGTACTTC.

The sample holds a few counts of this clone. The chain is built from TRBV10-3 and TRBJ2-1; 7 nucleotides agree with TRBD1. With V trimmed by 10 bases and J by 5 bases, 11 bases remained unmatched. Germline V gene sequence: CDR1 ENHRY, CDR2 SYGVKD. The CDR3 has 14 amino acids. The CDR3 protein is CASRQGRGDNEQFF. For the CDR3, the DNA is TGTGCCAGCCGACAGGGAAGAGGAGACAATGAGCAGTTCTTC.

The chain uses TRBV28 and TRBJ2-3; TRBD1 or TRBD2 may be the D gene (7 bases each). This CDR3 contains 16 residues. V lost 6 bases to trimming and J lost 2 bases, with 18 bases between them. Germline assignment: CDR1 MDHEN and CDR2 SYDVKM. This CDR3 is CASSSPRGGYTDTQYF. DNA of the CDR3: TGTGCCAGCAGCTCCCCCAGGGGGGGGTACACAGATACGCAGTATTTT.

The CDR3, as DNA: TGTGCCAGCTCACCAAATGCAGGGGACGAGCAGTACTTC. It is translated as CASSPNAGDEQYF. The chain has TRBV18 and TRBJ2-7; D perhaps matches TRBD1 (6 bases). The V gene's germline CDR1 is KGHSH and CDR2 LQKENI. V was clipped by 2 bases and J by 5 bases, with 10 bases between them. The CDR3 has 13 amino acids.

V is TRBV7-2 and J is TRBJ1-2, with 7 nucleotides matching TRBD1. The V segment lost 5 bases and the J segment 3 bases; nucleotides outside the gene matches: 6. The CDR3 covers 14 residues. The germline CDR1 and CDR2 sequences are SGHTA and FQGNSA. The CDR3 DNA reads TGTGCCAGCAGCATGCCGGGACAGCACTATGGCTACACCTTC. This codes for CASSMPGQHYGYTF. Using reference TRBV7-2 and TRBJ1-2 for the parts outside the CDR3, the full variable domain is GAGVSQSPSNKVTEKGKDVELRCDPISGHTALYWYRQSLGQGLEFLIYFQGNSAPDKSGLPSDRFSAERTGGSVSTLTIQRTQQEDSAVYLCASSMPGQHYGYTFGSGTRLTVV.

The CDR3 loop reads CASSPGTAYAGIGEQYF. Written as DNA, the CDR3 is TGTGCCAGCAGCCCAGGGACAGCCTATGCCGGCATTGGCGAGCAGTACTTC. This sequence joins TRBV7-9 and TRBJ2-7; TRBD1 agrees at 7 bases. CDR1 and CDR2 (germline): SEHNR, FQNEAQ (reference sequence). J was trimmed by 6 bases and V by 5 bases; bases with no gene match: 19. The CDR3 is made up of 17 amino acids.

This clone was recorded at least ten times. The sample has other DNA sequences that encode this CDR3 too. The CDR3 is CASSSSGRNTGELFF. CDR3 nucleotides: TGTGCCAGCAGTTCGAGCGGGAGGAACACCGGGGAGCTGTTTTTT. The J gene is TRBJ2-2, the V gene TRBV27; 8 bases align to TRBD2. Germline V gene lookup returns CDR1 MNHEY and CDR2 SMNVEV (reference sequence). The J segment lost 1 base and the V segment lost 4 bases, leaving 2 bases of the junction unmatched. This CDR3 region has 15 residues.

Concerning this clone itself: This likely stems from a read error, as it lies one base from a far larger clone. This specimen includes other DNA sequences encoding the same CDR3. Here the CDR3 reads CASGRGQNTEAFF. The CDR3 DNA sequence: TGCGCCAGCGGACGGGGACAGAACACTGAAGCTTTCTTT. The genes are TRBV5-1 and TRBJ1-1, with D maybe TRBD1 (6 bases). The V end lost 7 bases, the J end lost 1 base, and 11 bases lay between the germline ends. The CDR3 has 13 residues. Germline-derived CDR1 and CDR2 are SGHRS and YFSETQ.